This TCR beta chain is from a study of blood T cell repertoires in COVID-19. Study background: T cells, B-cell-depleted T cells, or PBMCs supplied cDNA or gDNA.

Original data processing: For nucleated cells, counts were estimated from reference gene primer amplification. This table comes from immunoSEQ multiplex PCR, and its TCRdb copy is limited to in-frame clones, with some not included. That table is the source of V, J and clone size, and D and trimming were worked out from the DNA. The sample lists more than 50,000 clones; about 78% were seen once. This clone was recorded many times. Germline V gives CDR1 MNHEY, CDR2 SMNVEV (reference sequence). The length of the CDR3 is 15 residues. V lost 4 bases and J lost 2; bases outside the gene matches: 4. This TCR was recovered from a woman aged 80 or over with acute or convalescent COVID-19. V is TRBV27 and J is TRBJ2-2; 7 bases align to TRBD2. Material for sequencing was peripheral blood. This chain's CDR3 is CASSSLAVNTGELFF. CDR3 DNA sequence: TGTGCCAGCAGTTCGCTAGCGGTTAACACCGGGGAGCTGTTTTTT.